This record covers a single T cell receptor beta chain. What it recognizes is unknown. These data are taken from a study of T cells in Graves' hyperthyroidism and ophthalmopathy. Study-level results: Most thyroid clonotypes expanded above 0.001 appeared in blood too. Ophthalmopathy onset followed model prediction by a median around 6.9 months.

Uncontrolled infection, other autoimmune disease, pregnancy or lactation disqualified patients from enrolment. From RNA transcripts, TCR beta CDR3 regions were amplified. The TCR CDR3 was amplified in a first-round RT-PCR using the HTBI primer set. TCRdb re-derived calls from the multiplex PCR reads in MiXCR, one entry per CDR3 protein. The sample carries hundreds of thousands of distinct CDR3 sequences, under 15% recorded once. The origin of this receptor is a woman between 35 and 50 years old with Graves' ophthalmopathy. Sequencing was performed on blood.

The CDR3: CASTPHQGGYTF. CDR3 sequence (DNA): TGTGCCAGCACCCCACACCAGGGGGGGTACACCTTC. The chain employs TRBV7-9 and TRBJ1-2; 7 positions agree with TRBD1. V shed 7 bases and J 11 bases; nucleotides not matched to a gene: 10. In germline, CDR1 is SEHNR, CDR2 FQNEAQ (reference sequence). The CDR3 runs to 12 residues.